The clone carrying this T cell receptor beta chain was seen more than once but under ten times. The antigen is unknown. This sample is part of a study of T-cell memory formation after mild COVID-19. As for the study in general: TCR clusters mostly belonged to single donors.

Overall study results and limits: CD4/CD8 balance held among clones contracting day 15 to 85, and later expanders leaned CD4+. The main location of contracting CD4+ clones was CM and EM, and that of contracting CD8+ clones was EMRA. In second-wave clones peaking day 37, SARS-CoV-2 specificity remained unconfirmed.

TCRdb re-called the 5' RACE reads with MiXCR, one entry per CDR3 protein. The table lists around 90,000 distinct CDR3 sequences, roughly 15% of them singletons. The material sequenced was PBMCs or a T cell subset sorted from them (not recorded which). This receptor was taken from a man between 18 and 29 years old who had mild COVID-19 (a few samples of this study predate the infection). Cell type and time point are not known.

The DNA for the CDR3 is TGTGCCAGCAGCATAGGACTAGCCGTCAAAAACATTCAGTACTTC. Its protein product is CASSIGLAVKNIQYF. The V call is TRBV3-1, the J call TRBJ2-4, with 8 bases matching TRBD2. The V segment lost 5 bases and the J segment 3 bases; nucleotides outside the gene matches: 6. Germline V gene sequence: CDR1 LGHDT, CDR2 YNNKEL (reference sequence). The CDR3 has 15 residues.